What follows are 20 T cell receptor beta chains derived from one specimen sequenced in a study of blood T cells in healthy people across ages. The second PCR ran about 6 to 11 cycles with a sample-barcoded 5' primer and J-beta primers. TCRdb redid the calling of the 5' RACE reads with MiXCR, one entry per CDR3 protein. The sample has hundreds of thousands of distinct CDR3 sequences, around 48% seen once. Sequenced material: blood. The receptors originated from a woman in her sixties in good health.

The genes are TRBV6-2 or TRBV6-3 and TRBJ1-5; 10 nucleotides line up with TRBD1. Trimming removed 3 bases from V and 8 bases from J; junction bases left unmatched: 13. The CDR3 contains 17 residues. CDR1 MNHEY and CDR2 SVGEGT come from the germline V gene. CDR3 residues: CASSYYGRTGGPEPQHF. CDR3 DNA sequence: TGTGCCAGCAGTTATTACGGCAGGACAGGGGGGCCGGAGCCCCAGCATTTT.

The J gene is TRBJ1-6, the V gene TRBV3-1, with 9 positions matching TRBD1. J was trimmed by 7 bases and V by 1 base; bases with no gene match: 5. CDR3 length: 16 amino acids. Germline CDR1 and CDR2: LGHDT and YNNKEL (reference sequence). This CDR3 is CASSQVSDRGNSPLHF. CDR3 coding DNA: TGTGCCAGCAGCCAAGTTTCGGACAGGGGAAATTCACCCCTCCACTTT.

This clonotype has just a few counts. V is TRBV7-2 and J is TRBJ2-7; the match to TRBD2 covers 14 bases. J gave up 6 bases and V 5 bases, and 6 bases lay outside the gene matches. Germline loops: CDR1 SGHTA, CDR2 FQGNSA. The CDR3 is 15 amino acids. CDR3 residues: CASSPAGLAGVEQYF. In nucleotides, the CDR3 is TGTGCCAGCAGCCCAGCGGGACTAGCGGGAGTCGAGCAGTACTTC.

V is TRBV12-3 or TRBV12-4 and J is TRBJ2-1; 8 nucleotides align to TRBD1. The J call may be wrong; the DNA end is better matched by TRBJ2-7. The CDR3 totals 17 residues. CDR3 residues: CASSLTRTGNAYNEQYF. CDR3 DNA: TGTGCCAGCAGCCTTACTAGGACAGGGAATGCATACAATGAGCAGTACTTC.

The DNA for the CDR3 is TGTGCCACCAGCAGAGATGGAGAAGCTTTCTTT. As protein: CATSRDGEAFF. This rearrangement joins TRBV15 to TRBJ1-1; D remains ambiguous. Germline V gene sequence: CDR1 LNHNV, CDR2 YYDKDF (reference sequence). This CDR3 region has 11 residues. Trimming removed 0 bases at V and 8 bases at J, with 4 bases between.

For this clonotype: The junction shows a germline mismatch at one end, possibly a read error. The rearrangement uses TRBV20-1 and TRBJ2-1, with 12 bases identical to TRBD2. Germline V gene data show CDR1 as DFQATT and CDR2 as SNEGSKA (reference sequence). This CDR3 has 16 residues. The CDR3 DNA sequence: TGCAGTGCTAGAGGACTAGCGGGAGTGTCTTACAGTGAGCAGTTCTTC. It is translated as CSARGLAGVSYSEQFF.

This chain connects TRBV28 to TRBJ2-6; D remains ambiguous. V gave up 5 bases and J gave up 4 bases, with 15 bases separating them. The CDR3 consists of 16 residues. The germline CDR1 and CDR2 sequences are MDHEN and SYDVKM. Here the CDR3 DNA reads TGTGCCAGCAGTCCTGATTCGGTGGCCGGGGCCAACGTCCTGACTTTC. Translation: CASSPDSVAGANVLTF. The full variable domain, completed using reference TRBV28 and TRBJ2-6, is DVKVTQSSRYLVKRTGEKVFLECVQDMDHENMFWYRQDPGLGLRLIYFSYDVKMKEKGDIPEGYSVSREKKERFSLILESASTNQTSMYLCASSPDSVAGANVLTFGAGSRLTVL.

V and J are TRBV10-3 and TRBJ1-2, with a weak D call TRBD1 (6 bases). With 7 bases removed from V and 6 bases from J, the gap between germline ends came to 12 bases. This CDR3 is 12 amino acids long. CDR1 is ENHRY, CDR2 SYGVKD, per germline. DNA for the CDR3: TGTGCCATCAAAGGGGGGCACGATGGCTACACCTTC. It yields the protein CAIKGGHDGYTF.

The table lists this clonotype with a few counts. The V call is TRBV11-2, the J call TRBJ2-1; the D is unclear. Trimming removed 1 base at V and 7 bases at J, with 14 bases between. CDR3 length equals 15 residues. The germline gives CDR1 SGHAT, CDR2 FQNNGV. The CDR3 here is CASSLGSTSVNEQFF. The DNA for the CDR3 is TGTGCCAGCAGCTTAGGTTCCACTTCGGTGAATGAGCAGTTCTTC.

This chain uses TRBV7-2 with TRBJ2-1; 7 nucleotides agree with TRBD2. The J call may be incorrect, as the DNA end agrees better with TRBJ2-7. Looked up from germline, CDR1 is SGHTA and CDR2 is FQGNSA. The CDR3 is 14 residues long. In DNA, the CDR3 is TGTGCCAGCAGCCCAGGGAGCGGGGCCTCCGAGCAGTACTTC. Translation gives CASSPGSGASEQYF.

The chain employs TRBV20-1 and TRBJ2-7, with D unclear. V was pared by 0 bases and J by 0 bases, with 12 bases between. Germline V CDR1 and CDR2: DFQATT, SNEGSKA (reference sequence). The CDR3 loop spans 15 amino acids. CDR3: CSARDRSVSSYEQYF. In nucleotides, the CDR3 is TGCAGTGCTAGAGATAGGTCAGTCAGCTCCTACGAGCAGTACTTC.

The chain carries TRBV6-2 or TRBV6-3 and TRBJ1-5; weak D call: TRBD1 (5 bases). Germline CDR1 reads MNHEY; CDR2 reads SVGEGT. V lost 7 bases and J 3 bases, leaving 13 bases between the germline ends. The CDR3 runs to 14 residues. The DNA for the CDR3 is TGTGCCAGCACGGGGCGTTACTCCAATCAGCCCCAGCATTTT. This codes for CASTGRYSNQPQHF.

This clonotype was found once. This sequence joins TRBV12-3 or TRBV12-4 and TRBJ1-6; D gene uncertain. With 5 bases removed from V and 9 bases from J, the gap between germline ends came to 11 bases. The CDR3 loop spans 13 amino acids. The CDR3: CASSQRTGSPLHF. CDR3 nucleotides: TGTGCCAGCAGTCAAAGGACCGGTTCACCCCTCCACTTT.

This CDR3 is CSVGAGGRAYGYTF. The CDR3 nucleotides are TGCAGCGTTGGAGCAGGGGGCCGGGCCTATGGCTACACCTTC. The V and J genes are TRBV29-1 and TRBJ1-2; 8 nucleotides line up with TRBD1. The CDR3 has 14 amino acids. V lost 4 bases and J lost 4; bases outside the gene matches: 8. The germline V gene has CDR1 SQVTM and CDR2 ANQGSEA.

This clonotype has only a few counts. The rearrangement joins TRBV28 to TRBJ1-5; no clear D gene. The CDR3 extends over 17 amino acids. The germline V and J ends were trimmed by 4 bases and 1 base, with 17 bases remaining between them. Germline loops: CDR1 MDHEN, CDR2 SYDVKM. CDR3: CASSYSLGFESNQPQHF. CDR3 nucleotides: TGTGCCAGCAGTTACTCCCTAGGGTTCGAGAGCAATCAGCCCCAGCATTTT.

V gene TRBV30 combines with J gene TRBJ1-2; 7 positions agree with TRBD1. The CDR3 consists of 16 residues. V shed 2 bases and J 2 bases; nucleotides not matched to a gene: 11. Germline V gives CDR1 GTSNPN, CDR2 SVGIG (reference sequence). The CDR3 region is CAWSTGATAINYGYTF. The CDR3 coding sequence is TGTGCCTGGAGTACAGGGGCGACCGCTATCAACTATGGCTACACCTTC.

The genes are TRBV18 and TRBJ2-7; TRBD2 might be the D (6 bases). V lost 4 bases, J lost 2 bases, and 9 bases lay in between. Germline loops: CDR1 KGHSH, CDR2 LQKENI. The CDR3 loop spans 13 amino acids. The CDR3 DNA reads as TGTGCCAGCTCACGGGGGGAGCCCTACGAGCAGTACTTC. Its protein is CASSRGEPYEQYF.

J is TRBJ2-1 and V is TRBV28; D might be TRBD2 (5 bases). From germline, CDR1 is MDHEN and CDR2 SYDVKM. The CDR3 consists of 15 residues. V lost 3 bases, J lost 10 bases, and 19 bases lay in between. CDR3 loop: CASSFMRGFSYEQFF. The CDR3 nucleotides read TGTGCCAGCAGTTTCATGCGAGGGTTCTCCTACGAGCAGTTCTTC.

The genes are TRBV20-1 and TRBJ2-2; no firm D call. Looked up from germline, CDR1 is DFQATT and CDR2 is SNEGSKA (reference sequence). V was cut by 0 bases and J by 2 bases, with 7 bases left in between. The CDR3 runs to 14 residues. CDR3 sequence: CSAREGSNTGELFF. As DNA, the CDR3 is TGCAGTGCTAGAGAAGGGTCCAACACCGGGGAGCTGTTTTTT.

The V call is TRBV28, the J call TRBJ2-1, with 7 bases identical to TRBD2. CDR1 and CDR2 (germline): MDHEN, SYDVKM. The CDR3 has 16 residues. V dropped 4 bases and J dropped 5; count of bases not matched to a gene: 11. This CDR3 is CASSSGGRALNNEQFF. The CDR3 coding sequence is TGTGCCAGCAGTTCCGGGGGGAGGGCCCTCAACAATGAGCAGTTCTTC.